The rows below give T cell receptor beta chains drawn from one sample of a study of chemoradiotherapy in HPV16-positive cancers. Some clones are missing from TCRdb's copy, which holds only in-frame ones; the method was immunoSEQ multiplex PCR. The sample has 500 to 750 clones, around 84% seen once; the top ten hold about 7.9%. The sample in question was tumor tissue, obtained from a patient who underwent chemoradiotherapy. All receptors derive from a human donor with HPV-associated anogenital cancer. Both conserved end residues are part of each CDR3. The D gene is left open where the match is weak. Clone size, where shown, is once, few, many, or a class for clones that have expanded.

clone size	D gene	J gene	V gene	CDR3 protein	CDR3 DNA
.	.	TRBJ2-3	TRBV6-5	CASSYSYGTPDTQYF	TGTGCCAGCAGTTACTCCTATGGGACCCCAGATACGCAGTATTTT
.	TRBD1	TRBJ2-3	TRBV29-1	CSVEEGGQGSDTQYF	TGCAGCGTTGAAGAAGGGGGACAGGGGAGTGATACGCAGTATTTT
.	.	TRBJ1-2	TRBV9	CASSVGDGARYGYTF	TGTGCCAGCAGCGTAGGAGACGGGGCCCGCTATGGCTACACCTTC
once	TRBD1	TRBJ2-7	TRBV5-4	CASSPGQQYYEQYF	TGTGCCAGCAGCCCGGGACAGCAATACTACGAGCAGTACTTC
.	TRBD2	TRBJ2-3	TRBV5-8	CASSQIAGVTDTQYF	TGTGCCAGCAGCCAAATAGCGGGAGTCACAGATACGCAGTATTTT
once	.	TRBJ1-1	TRBV4-1	CASSPPGYTEAFF	TGCGCCAGCAGCCCTCCGGGGTACACTGAAGCTTTCTTT
.	TRBD1	TRBJ2-7	TRBV6-6	CASSLQGGNEQYF	TGTGCCAGCAGTTTACAGGGGGGAAACGAGCAGTACTTC
.	.	TRBJ2-4	TRBV5-4	CASSLGGILGGAKNIQYF	TGTGCCAGCAGCTTGGGAGGTATATTGGGGGGAGCCAAAAACATTCAGTACTTC
.	.	TRBJ1-1	TRBV11-2	CASSLDPGPYTEAFF	TGTGCCAGCAGCTTAGACCCAGGCCCCTACACTGAAGCTTTCTTT
.	TRBD1	TRBJ1-1	TRBV29-1	CSTLTGGDTEAFF	TGCAGCACACTCACAGGGGGGGACACTGAAGCTTTCTTT
.	.	TRBJ2-1	TRBV11-3	CASSIGTAEQFF	TGTGCCAGCAGCATCGGGACCGCTGAGCAGTTCTTC
.	.	TRBJ1-4	TRBV4-1	CASSQPYATNEKLFF	TGCGCCAGCAGCCAGCCTTATGCAACTAATGAAAAACTGTTTTTT
.	.	TRBJ1-3	TRBV6-5	CASSYSNGHSGNTIYF	TGTGCCAGCAGTTACTCGAACGGCCACTCTGGAAACACCATATATTTT
once	.	TRBJ2-7	TRBV15	CATSRSSFYEQYF	TGTGCCACCAGCAGGAGTAGCTTCTACGAGCAGTACTTC
once	.	TRBJ2-1	TRBV5-4	CASSAGASSYNEQFF	TGTGCCAGCAGTGCGGGGGCCAGCTCCTACAATGAGCAGTTCTTC
once	.	TRBJ1-6	TRBV6-1	CATASGAADRSPLHF	TGTGCCACAGCGTCCGGGGCAGCCGATAGGTCACCCCTCCACTTT
.	.	TRBJ1-2	TRBV10-3	CAIRTGVNYGYTF	TGTGCCATCAGGACAGGCGTCAACTATGGCTACACCTTC
.	TRBD1	TRBJ1-6	TRBV7-7	CASSADRSSPLHF	TGTGCTAGCAGCGCGGACAGGTCTTCACCCCTCCACTTT
few	.	TRBJ1-3	TRBV6-5	CASRGNSGNTIYF	TGTGCCAGCAGGGGGAACTCTGGAAACACCATATATTTT